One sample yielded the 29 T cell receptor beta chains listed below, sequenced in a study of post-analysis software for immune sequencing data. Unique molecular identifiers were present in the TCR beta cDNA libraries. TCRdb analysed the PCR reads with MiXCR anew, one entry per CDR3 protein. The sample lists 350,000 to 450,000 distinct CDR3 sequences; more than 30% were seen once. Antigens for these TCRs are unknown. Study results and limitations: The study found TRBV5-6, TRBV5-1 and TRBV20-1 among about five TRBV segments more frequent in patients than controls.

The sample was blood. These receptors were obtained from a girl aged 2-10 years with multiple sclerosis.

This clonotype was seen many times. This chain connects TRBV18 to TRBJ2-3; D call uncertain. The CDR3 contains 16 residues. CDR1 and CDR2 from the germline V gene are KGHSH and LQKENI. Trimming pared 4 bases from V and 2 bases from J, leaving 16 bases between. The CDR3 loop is CASSLLASGLTDTQYF. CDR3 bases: TGTGCCAGCTCACTACTCGCGTCAGGTCTCACAGATACGCAGTATTTT.

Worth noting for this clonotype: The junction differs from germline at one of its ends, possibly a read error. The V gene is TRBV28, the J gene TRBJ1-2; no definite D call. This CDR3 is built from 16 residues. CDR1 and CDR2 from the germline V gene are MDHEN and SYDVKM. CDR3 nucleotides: TGTGCCGGCAGTTTAGAACCGGCCTTGGCGTACTATGGCTACACCTTC. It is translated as CAGSLEPALAYYGYTF.

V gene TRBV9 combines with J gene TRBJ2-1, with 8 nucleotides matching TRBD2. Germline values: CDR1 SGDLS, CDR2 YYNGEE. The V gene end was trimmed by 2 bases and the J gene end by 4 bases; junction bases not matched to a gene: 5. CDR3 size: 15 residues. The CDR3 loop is CASSVGGLEYNEQFF. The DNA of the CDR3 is TGTGCCAGCAGCGTGGGGGGACTAGAGTACAATGAGCAGTTCTTC.

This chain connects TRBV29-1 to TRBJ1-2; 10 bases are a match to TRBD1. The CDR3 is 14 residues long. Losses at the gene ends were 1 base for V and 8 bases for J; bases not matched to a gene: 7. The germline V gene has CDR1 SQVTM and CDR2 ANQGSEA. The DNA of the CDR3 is TGCAGCGTTGAAGGTCTCGGGACAGGGGTGGGCTACACCTTC. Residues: CSVEGLGTGVGYTF.

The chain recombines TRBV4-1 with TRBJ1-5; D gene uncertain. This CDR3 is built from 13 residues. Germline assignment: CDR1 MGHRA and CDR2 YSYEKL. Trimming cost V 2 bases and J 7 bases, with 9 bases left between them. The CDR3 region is CASSQQNIQPQHF. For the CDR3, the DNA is TGCGCCAGCAGCCAACAAAACATCCAGCCCCAGCATTTT.

CDR3 in DNA: TGTGCCAGCAGTGCCTTAAAGGGGAGCTCCTACAATGAGCAGTTCTTC. The encoded protein is CASSALKGSSYNEQFF. J is TRBJ2-1 and V is TRBV6-1; tentatively, D is TRBD1 or TRBD2 (5 bases each). Trimming left V 4 bases short and J 0 bases short, with 13 bases between. In germline, CDR1 is MNHNS, CDR2 SASEGT. This CDR3 region has 16 residues.

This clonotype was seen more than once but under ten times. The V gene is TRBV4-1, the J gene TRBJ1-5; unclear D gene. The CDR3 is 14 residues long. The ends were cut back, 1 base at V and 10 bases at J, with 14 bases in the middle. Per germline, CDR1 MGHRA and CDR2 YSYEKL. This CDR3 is CASSQVLFNGPQHF. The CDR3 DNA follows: TGCGCCAGCAGCCAAGTTCTCTTTAACGGACCCCAGCATTTT.

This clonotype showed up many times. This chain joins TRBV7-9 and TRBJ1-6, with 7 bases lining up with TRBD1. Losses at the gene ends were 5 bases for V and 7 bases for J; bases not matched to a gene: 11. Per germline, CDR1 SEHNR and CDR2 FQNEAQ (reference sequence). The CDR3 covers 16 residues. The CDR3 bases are TGTGCCAGCAGCCGACAGGGCCCCGTTAAAAATTCACCCCTCCACTTT. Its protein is CASSRQGPVKNSPLHF.

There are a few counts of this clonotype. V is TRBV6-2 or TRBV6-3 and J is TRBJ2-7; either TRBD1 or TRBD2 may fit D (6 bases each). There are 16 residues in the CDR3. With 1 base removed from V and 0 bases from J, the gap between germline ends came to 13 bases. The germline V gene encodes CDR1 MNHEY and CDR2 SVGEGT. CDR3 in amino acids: CASSYFGGSFSYEQYF. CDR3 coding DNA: TGTGCCAGCAGTTACTTCGGGGGCTCCTTCTCCTACGAGCAGTACTTC.

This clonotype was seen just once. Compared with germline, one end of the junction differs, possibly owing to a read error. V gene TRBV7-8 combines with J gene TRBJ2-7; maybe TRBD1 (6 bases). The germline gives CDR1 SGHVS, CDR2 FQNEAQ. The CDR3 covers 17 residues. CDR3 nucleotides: TGCGCCAGCAGCTTAGGTGGGGGAACAGGGATTCCCTACGAGCAGTACTTC. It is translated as CASSLGGGTGIPYEQYF.

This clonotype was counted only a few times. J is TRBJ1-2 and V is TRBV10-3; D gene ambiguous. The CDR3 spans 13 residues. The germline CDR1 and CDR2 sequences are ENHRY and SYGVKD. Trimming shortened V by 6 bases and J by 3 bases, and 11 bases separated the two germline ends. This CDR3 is CAIRAGIDYGYTF. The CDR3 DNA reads TGTGCCATCAGGGCGGGGATCGACTATGGCTACACCTTC.

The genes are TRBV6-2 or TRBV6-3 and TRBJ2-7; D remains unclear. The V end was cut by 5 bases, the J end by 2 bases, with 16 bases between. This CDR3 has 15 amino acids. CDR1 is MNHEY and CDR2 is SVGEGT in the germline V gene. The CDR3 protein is CASSPPIEWTYEQYF. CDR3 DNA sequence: TGTGCCAGCAGTCCGCCCATAGAGTGGACCTACGAGCAGTACTTC.

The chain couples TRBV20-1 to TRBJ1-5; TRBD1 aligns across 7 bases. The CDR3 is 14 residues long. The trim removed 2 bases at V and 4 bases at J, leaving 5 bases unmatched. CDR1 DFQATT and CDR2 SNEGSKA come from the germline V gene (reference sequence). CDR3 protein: CSARWGTENQPQHF. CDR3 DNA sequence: TGCAGTGCTAGATGGGGGACAGAGAATCAGCCCCAGCATTTT.

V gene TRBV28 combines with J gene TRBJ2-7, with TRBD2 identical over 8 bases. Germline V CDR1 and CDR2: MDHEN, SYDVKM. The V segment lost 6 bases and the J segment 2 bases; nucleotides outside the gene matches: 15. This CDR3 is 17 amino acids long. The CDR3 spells CASSLMTLAAITYEQYF. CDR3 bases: TGTGCCAGCAGCCTAATGACACTAGCGGCAATTACCTACGAGCAGTACTTC.

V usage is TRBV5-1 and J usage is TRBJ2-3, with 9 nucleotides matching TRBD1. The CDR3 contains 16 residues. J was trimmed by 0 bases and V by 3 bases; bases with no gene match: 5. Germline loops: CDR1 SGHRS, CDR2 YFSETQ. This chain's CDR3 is CASSYGTGKSTDTQYF. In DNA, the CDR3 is TGCGCCAGCAGCTACGGGACAGGGAAAAGCACAGATACGCAGTATTTT.

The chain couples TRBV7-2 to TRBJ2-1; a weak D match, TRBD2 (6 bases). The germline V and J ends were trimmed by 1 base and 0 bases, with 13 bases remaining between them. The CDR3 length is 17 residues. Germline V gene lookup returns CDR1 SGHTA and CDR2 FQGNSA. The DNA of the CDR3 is TGTGCCAGCAGCTTAGTTAGCGGCACTAGCTCCTACAATGAGCAGTTCTTC. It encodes CASSLVSGTSSYNEQFF.

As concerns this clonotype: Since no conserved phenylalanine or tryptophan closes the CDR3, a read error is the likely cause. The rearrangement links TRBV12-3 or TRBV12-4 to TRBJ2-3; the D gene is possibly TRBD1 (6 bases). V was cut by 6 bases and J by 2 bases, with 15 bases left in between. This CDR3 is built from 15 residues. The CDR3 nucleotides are TGTGCCAGCAGACTACAGGGAGAAAACACAGATACGCAGTATTCT. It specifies CASRLQGENTDTQYS.

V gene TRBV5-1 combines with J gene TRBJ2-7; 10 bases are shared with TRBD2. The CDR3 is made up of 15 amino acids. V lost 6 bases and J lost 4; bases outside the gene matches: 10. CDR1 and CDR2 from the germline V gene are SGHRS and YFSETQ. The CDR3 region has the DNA TGCGCCAGCACACCAGGAGCGGGAGGGCTGTACGAGCAGTACTTC. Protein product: CASTPGAGGLYEQYF.

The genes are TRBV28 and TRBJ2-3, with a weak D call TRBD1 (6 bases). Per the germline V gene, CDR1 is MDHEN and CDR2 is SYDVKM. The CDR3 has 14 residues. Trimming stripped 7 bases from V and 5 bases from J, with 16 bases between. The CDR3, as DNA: TGTGCCAGCAAGGCAGGGGTCAAGGGAGATACGCAGTATTTT. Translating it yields CASKAGVKGDTQYF.

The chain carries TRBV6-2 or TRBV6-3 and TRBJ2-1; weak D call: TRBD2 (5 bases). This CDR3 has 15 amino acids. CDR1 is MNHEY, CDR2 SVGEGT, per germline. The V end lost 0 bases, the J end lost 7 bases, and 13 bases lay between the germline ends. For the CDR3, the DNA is TGTGCCAGCAGTTACTCGACCGGGGTTTTGAATGAGCAGTTCTTC. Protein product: CASSYSTGVLNEQFF.

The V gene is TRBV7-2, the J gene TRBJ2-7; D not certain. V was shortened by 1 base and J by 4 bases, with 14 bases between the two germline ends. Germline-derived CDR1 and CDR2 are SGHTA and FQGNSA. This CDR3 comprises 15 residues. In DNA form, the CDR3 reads TGTGCCAGCAGCTTAGTAGTCGACACGTCTTACGAGCAGTACTTC. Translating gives CASSLVVDTSYEQYF.

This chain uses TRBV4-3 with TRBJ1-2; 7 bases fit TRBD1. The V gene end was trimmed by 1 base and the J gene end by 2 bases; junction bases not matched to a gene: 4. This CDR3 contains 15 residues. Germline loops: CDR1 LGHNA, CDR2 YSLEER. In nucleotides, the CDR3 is TGCGCCAGCAGCCAAGCGAGCAGGGGGAACTATGGCTACACCTTC. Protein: CASSQASRGNYGYTF.

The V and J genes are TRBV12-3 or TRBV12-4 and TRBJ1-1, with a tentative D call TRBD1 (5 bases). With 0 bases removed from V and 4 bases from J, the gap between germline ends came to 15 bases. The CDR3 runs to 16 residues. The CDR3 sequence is CASSLAPRVAATEAFF. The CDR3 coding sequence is TGTGCCAGCAGTTTAGCGCCCAGGGTGGCGGCCACTGAAGCTTTCTTT.

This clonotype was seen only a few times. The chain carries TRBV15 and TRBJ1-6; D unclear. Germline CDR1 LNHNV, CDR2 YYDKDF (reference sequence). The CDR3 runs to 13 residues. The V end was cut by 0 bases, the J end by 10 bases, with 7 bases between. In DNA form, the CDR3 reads TGTGCCACCAGCAGAGATCGAAACTCACCCCTCCACTTT. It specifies CATSRDRNSPLHF.

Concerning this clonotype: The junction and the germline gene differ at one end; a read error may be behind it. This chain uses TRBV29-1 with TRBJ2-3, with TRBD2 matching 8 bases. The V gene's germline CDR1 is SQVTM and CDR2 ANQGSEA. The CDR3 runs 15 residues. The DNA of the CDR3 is TGCAGCATTGAACGGGGGGGATTTAGCACAGATACGCAGTATTTT. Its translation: CSIERGGFSTDTQYF.

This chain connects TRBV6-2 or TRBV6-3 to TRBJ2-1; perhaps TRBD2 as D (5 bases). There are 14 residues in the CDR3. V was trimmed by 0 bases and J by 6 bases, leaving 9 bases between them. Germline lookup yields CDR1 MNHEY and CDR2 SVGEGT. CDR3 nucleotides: TGTGCCAGCAGTTACTCGTACCGGGGCAATGAGCAGTTCTTC. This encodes CASSYSYRGNEQFF.

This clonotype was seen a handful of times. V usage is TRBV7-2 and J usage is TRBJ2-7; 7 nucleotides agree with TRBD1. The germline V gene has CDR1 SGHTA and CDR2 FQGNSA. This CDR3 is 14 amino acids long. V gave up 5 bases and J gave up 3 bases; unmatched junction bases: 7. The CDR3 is CASSRGQEFYEQYF. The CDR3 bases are TGTGCCAGCAGCCGCGGACAGGAATTCTACGAGCAGTACTTC.

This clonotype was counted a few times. The CDR3 sequence: CASSLRTGVYNEQFF. Here the CDR3 DNA reads TGTGCCAGCAGCTTAAGGACCGGGGTTTACAATGAGCAGTTCTTC. V and J are TRBV7-6 and TRBJ2-1; D possibly corresponds to TRBD2 (5 bases). Trimming pared 2 bases from V and 4 bases from J, leaving 12 bases between. CDR1 SGHVS and CDR2 FNYEAQ come from the germline V gene. The CDR3 extends over 15 amino acids.

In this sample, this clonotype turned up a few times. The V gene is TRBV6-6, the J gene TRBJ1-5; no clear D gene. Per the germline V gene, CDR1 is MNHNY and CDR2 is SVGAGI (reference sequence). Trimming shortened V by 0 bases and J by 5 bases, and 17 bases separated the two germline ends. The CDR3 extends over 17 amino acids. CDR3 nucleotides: TGTGCCAGCAGTTACTCGACTACACGGCTCCCCCATCAGCCCCAGCATTTT. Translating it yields CASSYSTTRLPHQPQHF.